This TCR beta chain emerged from a study of identical twins. A universal primer site was added by template switching, and unique molecular identifiers were carried by the cDNA. MiXCR, run by TCRdb on the 5' RACE reads, gives a single entry per CDR3 protein. This table holds roughly 500,000 distinct CDR3 sequences, approximately 22% found once. Study findings and constraints: Twin-shared out-of-frame alpha sequences showed excess low generation probability.

This clonotype was observed at least ten times. What it binds is not known. After removal of 6 bases from V and 13 bases from J, the junction contained 20 bases not matched to a gene. This CDR3 spans 16 amino acids. These sequences were also reported in another study, on T cells expressing NK-cell markers. That publication notes: It was still unclear whether expanded NKG2C+ T cell clones were HCMV specific.

The sequencing input was CD4+ T cells sorted from blood. The origin of this receptor is a woman aged 18 to 35 in good health. The chain uses TRBV12-3 or TRBV12-4 and TRBJ2-1; TRBD2 aligns across 8 bases. The chain's CDR3 is CASSQDWVAGSGEQFF. CDR3 DNA sequence: TGTGCCAGCAGCCAGGACTGGGTAGCGGGATCCGGCGAACAGTTCTTC.